A single sample gave rise to the 27 T cell receptor beta chains below, sequenced in a study of T cells after yellow fever vaccination. One entry per CDR3 protein results from TCRdb running MiXCR on the 5' RACE reads. The table includes about 300,000 distinct CDR3 sequences, approximately 8% detected once. This sample comprised CD4+ T cells sorted from PBMCs, obtained 5 days after the yellow fever booster vaccination. These receptors were taken from a man in his late teens or twenties who received the YFV17D yellow fever vaccine.

This clonotype appeared many times. J is TRBJ2-2 and V is TRBV7-3; the match to TRBD2 covers 9 bases. The CDR3 length is 17 residues. J was trimmed by 1 base and V by 2 bases; bases with no gene match: 5. Germline V gene sequence: CDR1 SGHTA, CDR2 FQGTGA. In nucleotides, the CDR3 is TGTGCCAGCAGCTTACTTTCGACTAGCGGGAACACCGGGGAGCTGTTTTTT. Amino acid sequence: CASSLLSTSGNTGELFF.

In its sample, this clonotype was seen many times. The V gene is TRBV9, the J gene TRBJ2-2, with D tentatively TRBD1 (6 bases). The V gene lost 8 bases and the J gene lost 4 bases, with 15 bases spanning the gap. This CDR3 region has 14 residues. From germline, CDR1 is SGDLS and CDR2 YYNGEE. The CDR3 region is CASKEGGPTGELFF. CDR3 DNA sequence: TGTGCCAGTAAAGAAGGGGGACCCACCGGGGAGCTGTTTTTT.

This clonotype was recorded a few times. The chain employs TRBV6-2 or TRBV6-3 and TRBJ2-3, with 12 positions matching TRBD2. With V trimmed by 2 bases and J by 0 bases, 3 bases remained unmatched. The CDR3 runs to 17 residues. Germline values: CDR1 MNHEY, CDR2 SVGEGT. The CDR3 DNA reads TGTGCCAGCAGTTACGCTAGCGGGGGGGCTAGCACAGATACGCAGTATTTT. Translated: CASSYASGGASTDTQYF.

The V call is TRBV4-1, the J call TRBJ1-2; D might be TRBD1 (6 bases). CDR1 is MGHRA and CDR2 is YSYEKL in the germline V gene. V lost 8 bases and J 0 bases, leaving 13 bases between the germline ends. CDR3 length: 14 amino acids. DNA of the CDR3: TGCGCCAGCCGACAGGTCGGCGCTAACTATGGCTACACCTTC. Its protein product is CASRQVGANYGYTF.

This clonotype came up a few times. The gene calls are TRBV5-5 and TRBJ2-1; D remains unclear. Looked up from germline, CDR1 is SGHKS and CDR2 is YYEKEE (reference sequence). V lost 7 bases and J 3 bases, leaving 17 bases between the germline ends. There are 15 residues in the CDR3. For the CDR3, the DNA is TGTGCCAGCGCGCGAACCAGCGCCAACTACAATGAGCAGTTCTTC. Protein: CASARTSANYNEQFF. Combining the CDR3 with reference TRBV5-5 and TRBJ2-1 gives the whole variable domain DAGVTQSPTHLIKTRGQQVTLRCSPISGHKSVSWYQQVLGQGPQFIFQYYEKEERGRGNFPDRFSARQFPNYSSELNVNALLLGDSALYLCASARTSANYNEQFFGPGTRLTVL.

The chain joins TRBV30 to TRBJ2-5; D unclear. Trimming took 0 bases from V and 5 from J, leaving 10 bases between them. This CDR3 is built from 13 residues. Germline V gene sequence: CDR1 GTSNPN, CDR2 SVGIG (reference sequence). The CDR3 loop is CAWSVISSETQYF. Written as DNA, the CDR3 is TGTGCCTGGAGTGTAATCAGTTCGGAGACCCAGTACTTC.

This clonotype was counted a few times. The rearrangement joins TRBV28 to TRBJ1-4; TRBD1 aligns across 10 bases. V trimming: 4 bases; J trimming: 10 bases; junction bases outside the gene matches: 12. Germline V gene sequence: CDR1 MDHEN, CDR2 SYDVKM. This CDR3 has 16 amino acids. CDR3 nucleotide sequence: TGTGCCAGCAGTTCTCCCCATGGGACAGGGGTAGGAAAACTGTTTTTT. Translating gives CASSSPHGTGVGKLFF.

The genes are TRBV2 and TRBJ1-2; D uncertain. V was trimmed by 8 bases and J by 8 bases, leaving 18 bases between them. This CDR3 region has 13 residues. Germline CDR1 SNHLY, CDR2 FYNNEI. In DNA, the CDR3 is TGTGCCAGCTCCGACCGCGTCAAAGGGGGCTACACCTTC. This codes for CASSDRVKGGYTF.

This chain uses TRBV3-1 with TRBJ2-3; D gene unclear. V shed 0 bases and J shed 0 bases, with 7 bases lying between them. The CDR3 runs to 15 residues. CDR1 is LGHDT, CDR2 YNNKEL, per germline (reference sequence). The CDR3 loop is CASSQEYASTDTQYF. The CDR3 DNA sequence: TGTGCCAGCAGCCAAGAGTACGCTAGCACAGATACGCAGTATTTT.

This chain uses TRBV20-1 with TRBJ2-1; TRBD1 agrees at 7 bases. Germline V gene sequence: CDR1 DFQATT, CDR2 SNEGSKA (reference sequence). The CDR3 is made up of 15 amino acids. With 6 bases clipped from V and 8 bases from J, the junction kept 16 bases outside the gene matches. The CDR3 DNA is TGCAGTGCCCGACTGAGGGGGCGCGAATTCCATGAGCAGTTCTTC. The encoded protein is CSARLRGREFHEQFF.

The chain combines TRBV7-2 with TRBJ2-1; D may match TRBD1 or TRBD2 (6 bases each). Germline CDR1 SGHTA, CDR2 FQGNSA. The CDR3 runs 14 residues. Trimming removed 3 bases at V and 7 bases at J, with 13 bases between. The CDR3, as DNA: TGTGCCAGCAGCTTCAGGGGACTCACGAATGAGCAGTTCTTC. This gives the protein CASSFRGLTNEQFF.

This clonotype was seen a few times. CDR3 amino acids: CASSGPRQGPRGNTQYF. In DNA form, the CDR3 reads TGTGCCAGCAGCGGCCCGAGACAGGGGCCTCGAGGTAATACGCAGTATTTT. This chain links TRBV7-2 with TRBJ2-3, with 8 bases fitting TRBD1. Germline trimming cut 5 bases from V and 7 bases from J; bases unmatched to any gene: 17. The germline V gene encodes CDR1 SGHTA and CDR2 FQGNSA. This CDR3 is 17 amino acids long.

The gene calls are TRBV10-3 and TRBJ2-7, with D unclear. The V end was cut by 11 bases, the J end by 7 bases, with 15 bases between. The CDR3 length is 11 residues. CDR1 and CDR2 (germline): ENHRY, SYGVKD. The CDR3 protein is CAASYQGEQYF. The CDR3 DNA reads as TGTGCCGCCTCGTATCAAGGGGAGCAGTACTTC.

V gene TRBV5-6 combines with J gene TRBJ2-3, with D hard to call. V shed 4 bases and J shed 2 bases, with 11 bases lying between them. The CDR3 has 14 residues. Germline-derived CDR1 and CDR2 are SGHDT and YYEEEE. CDR3: CASSPGPVTDTQYF. CDR3 sequence (DNA): TGTGCCAGCAGCCCTGGTCCCGTCACAGATACGCAGTATTTT.

This clonotype showed up just a few times. The rearrangement joins TRBV5-6 to TRBJ2-2; D tentatively reads TRBD1 or TRBD2 (5 bases each). The CDR3 runs 17 residues. Germline CDR1 reads SGHDT; CDR2 reads YYEEEE. The V and J ends lost 0 bases and 7 bases respectively, with 19 bases between them. The CDR3 spells CASSLDSGTATNGELFF. CDR3 nucleotide sequence: TGTGCCAGCAGCTTGGACTCCGGGACGGCCACAAACGGGGAGCTGTTTTTT.

CDR3 sequence (DNA): TGTGCCAGTAGTATCCAGACCTTCTCTGGAAACACCATATATTTT. Its translation: CASSIQTFSGNTIYF. The gene calls are TRBV19 and TRBJ1-3, with no clear D. The CDR3 length is 15 residues. V lost 3 bases to trimming and J lost 0 bases, with 9 bases between them. CDR1 LNHDA and CDR2 SQIVND come from the germline V gene (reference sequence).

V gene TRBV5-1 combines with J gene TRBJ2-1, with unresolved D. This CDR3 has 12 amino acids. V was pared by 2 bases and J by 9 bases, with 9 bases between. Germline values: CDR1 SGHRS, CDR2 YFSETQ. The CDR3 reads CASSFPVGEQFF. The CDR3 DNA reads TGCGCCAGCAGCTTCCCAGTCGGTGAGCAGTTCTTC.

This clonotype was seen repeatedly, ten times or more. V and J are TRBV7-9 and TRBJ1-6; D remains unclear. With 1 base removed from V and 4 bases from J, the gap between germline ends came to 5 bases. CDR1 SEHNR and CDR2 FQNEAQ come from the germline V gene (reference sequence). The CDR3 totals 14 residues. The DNA of the CDR3 is TGTGCCAGCAGCTTAGAACAGTATAATTCACCCCTCCACTTT. This sequence encodes CASSLEQYNSPLHF.

This clonotype was observed a few times. The rearrangement links TRBV3-1 to TRBJ2-1, with a tentative D call TRBD1 (5 bases). Germline V lookup: CDR1 LGHDT, CDR2 YNNKEL (reference sequence). V lost 4 bases, J lost 15 bases, and 16 bases lay in between. This CDR3 region has 12 residues. CDR3 bases: TGTGCCAGCAGCCCGTCGAAGGGGTTTGCGTTCTTC. As protein: CASSPSKGFAFF.

This clonotype was detected many times. This chain links TRBV5-1 with TRBJ2-3; D is ambiguous. The germline CDR1 and CDR2 sequences are SGHRS and YFSETQ. V dropped 2 bases and J dropped 2 bases, with 15 bases sitting between them. The CDR3 has 16 amino acids. Here the CDR3 reads CASSFLAGSLTDTQYF. The CDR3 nucleotides are TGCGCCAGCAGCTTTTTGGCTGGGTCCCTCACAGATACGCAGTATTTT.

This clonotype was recorded a few times. The chain recombines TRBV2 with TRBJ2-7; possible D gene TRBD1, 6 bases. CDR3 size: 14 residues. V was cut by 4 bases and J by 0 bases, with 10 bases left in between. From germline, CDR1 is SNHLY and CDR2 FYNNEI. The CDR3 DNA follows: TGTGCCAGCAGTGGGGACAAGTACTCCTACGAGCAGTACTTC. Encoded protein: CASSGDKYSYEQYF.

This clonotype was recorded a few times. V usage is TRBV6-6 and J usage is TRBJ1-4; D gene unclear. Germline CDR1 is MNHNY and CDR2 is SVGAGI (reference sequence). V gave up 5 bases and J gave up 7 bases, with 14 bases separating them. The CDR3 loop spans 14 amino acids. CDR3 coding DNA: TGTGCCAGCAGTAGCCGGCGGGAAACTGAAAAACTGTTTTTT. Translation gives CASSSRRETEKLFF.

This clonotype has ten or more counts. This sequence joins TRBV5-6 and TRBJ2-7; D is unresolved. V was clipped by 4 bases and J by 3 bases, with 14 bases between them. The CDR3 is 14 residues long. CDR1 is SGHDT and CDR2 is YYEEEE in the germline V gene. CDR3 DNA sequence: TGTGCCAGCAGCAACCCCACAAGGATCTACGAGCAGTACGTC. It specifies CASSNPTRIYEQYV.

This clonotype was seen a few times. The V gene is TRBV6-5, the J gene TRBJ2-1; maybe TRBD2 (7 bases). V was trimmed by 2 bases and J by 7 bases, leaving 15 bases between them. There are 15 residues in the CDR3. Per germline, CDR1 MNHEY and CDR2 SVGAGI. CDR3 amino acids: CASSYRGAGDNEQFF. The CDR3 coding sequence is TGTGCCAGCAGTTACAGGGGGGCGGGAGATAATGAGCAGTTCTTC.

This clonotype came up a few times. V usage is TRBV7-2 and J usage is TRBJ2-1; D perhaps matches TRBD2 (6 bases). The CDR3 is 17 amino acids. Germline CDR1 is SGHTA and CDR2 is FQGNSA. Trimming cost V 5 bases and J 3 bases, with 20 bases left between them. The CDR3 spells CASSPDQGLSYYNEQFF. The CDR3 DNA sequence: TGTGCCAGCAGCCCAGACCAGGGACTTTCCTACTACAATGAGCAGTTCTTC.

This clonotype showed up just a few times. The chain has TRBV12-3 or TRBV12-4 and TRBJ2-3; D remains ambiguous. Deletions cut 4 bases from V and 2 bases from J, with 13 bases between. The CDR3 consists of 15 residues. Here the CDR3 DNA reads TGTGCCAGCAGTTCTCCAGATTTAAACACAGATACGCAGTATTTT. It is translated as CASSSPDLNTDTQYF.

The V and J genes are TRBV18 and TRBJ2-7; 9 bases match TRBD2. The CDR3 is 15 amino acids. V was pared by 3 bases and J by 7 bases, with 10 bases of the junction left unmatched. Germline V CDR1 and CDR2: KGHSH, LQKENI. The CDR3 region is CASSPSRTSDGEQYV. CDR3 in DNA: TGTGCCAGCTCACCCTCCCGGACTAGCGATGGGGAGCAGTACGTC.